Listed below are T cell receptor beta chains from one sample, sequenced in a study of cytomegalovirus exposure and HLA in healthy donors. This table comes from immunoSEQ multiplex PCR, and its TCRdb copy is limited to in-frame clones, with some not included. The sample carries around 150,000 clones, 75% to 85% recorded once. Sequenced sample: PBMCs. The receptors stem from a woman aged 50 to 65 in good health and CMV-seronegative. Both conserved end residues are part of each CDR3. A D gene is named only where the DNA matches it firmly. Clone size, where shown, is once, few, many, or a class for clones that have expanded.

j_gene: TRBJ1-6; v_gene: TRBV4-1; abundance: -; d_gene: -; CDR3nt: TGCGCCAGCAGCCAAGAAGTGGGCAGGCGCAATTCACCCCTCCACTTT; CDR3aa: CASSQEVGRRNSPLHF
j_gene: TRBJ2-7; v_gene: TRBV29-1; abundance: -; d_gene: -; CDR3nt: TGCAGCGCCACTAGCTCCTACGAGCAGTACTTC; CDR3aa: CSATSSYEQYF
j_gene: TRBJ1-1; v_gene: TRBV2; abundance: -; d_gene: -; CDR3nt: TGTGCCAGCAGTGAATACAGTGAAGCTTTCTTT; CDR3aa: CASSEYSEAFF
j_gene: TRBJ2-7; v_gene: TRBV14; abundance: -; d_gene: -; CDR3nt: TGTGCCAGCAGCCAAGTCGGAGGGAGGAGGTACGAGCAGTACTTC; CDR3aa: CASSQVGGRRYEQYF
j_gene: TRBJ2-1; v_gene: TRBV5-1; abundance: -; d_gene: -; CDR3nt: TGCGCCAGCACCGAAGGGGGGGTTAATGAGCAGTTCTTC; CDR3aa: CASTEGGVNEQFF
j_gene: TRBJ2-1; v_gene: TRBV5-1; abundance: few; d_gene: -; CDR3nt: TGCGCCAGCAGCCCTACGAACGATGGGCCCTACAATGAGCAGTTCTTC; CDR3aa: CASSPTNDGPYNEQFF
j_gene: TRBJ2-7; v_gene: TRBV28; abundance: -; d_gene: -; CDR3nt: TGTGCCAGCAGTGAACTGGTCGGGAATGTTTACGAGCAGTACTTC; CDR3aa: CASSELVGNVYEQYF
j_gene: TRBJ2-7; v_gene: TRBV5-4; abundance: -; d_gene: TRBD2; CDR3nt: TGTGCCAGCAGCTCCCCTTCGGGGGAGGGAGTATACGAGCAGTACTTC; CDR3aa: CASSSPSGEGVYEQYF
j_gene: TRBJ2-3; v_gene: TRBV30; abundance: -; d_gene: TRBD2; CDR3nt: TGTGCCTGGAGGACTAGCTCAGATACGCAGTATTTT; CDR3aa: CAWRTSSDTQYF
j_gene: TRBJ1-5; v_gene: TRBV7-2; abundance: -; d_gene: -; CDR3nt: TGTGCCAGCAGCACCCTGGACAGCCTTAATCAGCCCCAGCATTTT; CDR3aa: CASSTLDSLNQPQHF
j_gene: TRBJ1-5; v_gene: TRBV28; abundance: -; d_gene: TRBD1; CDR3nt: TGTGCCAGCAGTCCGCCACTCGGACAGGGCAGTCAGCCCCAGCATTTT; CDR3aa: CASSPPLGQGSQPQHF
j_gene: TRBJ2-7; v_gene: TRBV19; abundance: -; d_gene: TRBD1; CDR3nt: TGTGCCAGTAGGCTACAGGGGGCGGTGAGCAACGAGCAGTACTTC; CDR3aa: CASRLQGAVSNEQYF
j_gene: TRBJ2-7; v_gene: TRBV30; abundance: once; d_gene: -; CDR3nt: TGTGCCTGGAGTGTCCCAGGGGACCTCTACGAGCAGTACTTC; CDR3aa: CAWSVPGDLYEQYF
j_gene: TRBJ2-1; v_gene: TRBV27; abundance: -; d_gene: TRBD1; CDR3nt: TGTGCCAGCAAGGACGGGACAGGGGGCCTATACAATGAGCAGTTCTTC; CDR3aa: CASKDGTGGLYNEQFF
j_gene: TRBJ2-2; v_gene: TRBV18; abundance: few; d_gene: TRBD1; CDR3nt: TGTGCCAGCTCACCACCGCAGGGGGCTCGTTGGGAGCTGTTTTTT; CDR3aa: CASSPPQGARWELFF
j_gene: TRBJ2-2; v_gene: TRBV7-2; abundance: -; d_gene: TRBD2; CDR3nt: TGTGCCAGCAGCTCGACTAGCGGGGTCTCCGGGGAGCTGTTTTTT; CDR3aa: CASSSTSGVSGELFF
j_gene: TRBJ2-7; v_gene: TRBV7-2; abundance: -; d_gene: TRBD1; CDR3nt: TGTGCCAGCAGCTTAGTGACAGGGAACTACGAGCAGTACTTC; CDR3aa: CASSLVTGNYEQYF
j_gene: TRBJ1-2; v_gene: TRBV5-4; abundance: -; d_gene: -; CDR3nt: TGTGCCAGCAGCTTGGAGCAGGTTGGTGGCTACACCTTC; CDR3aa: CASSLEQVGGYTF
j_gene: TRBJ1-2; v_gene: TRBV23-1; abundance: -; d_gene: -; CDR3nt: TGCGCCAGCAGTCATGGACAGATCTATGGCTACACCTTC; CDR3aa: CASSHGQIYGYTF
j_gene: TRBJ2-3; v_gene: TRBV4-1; abundance: -; d_gene: TRBD2; CDR3nt: TGCGCCAGCAGCCAAGCAAAGCGGGAGTGGACTCTAGCTCGGGAAACGCAGTATTTT; CDR3aa: CASSQAKREWTLARETQYF
j_gene: TRBJ2-2; v_gene: TRBV13; abundance: once; d_gene: -; CDR3nt: TGTGCCAGCAGCCCCCCAGGGGTGAACACCGGGGAGCTGTTTTTT; CDR3aa: CASSPPGVNTGELFF
j_gene: TRBJ2-3; v_gene: TRBV29-1; abundance: -; d_gene: TRBD2; CDR3nt: TGCAGCGTCCGACTAGCGGGAGGAACAGATACGCAGTATTTT; CDR3aa: CSVRLAGGTDTQYF
j_gene: TRBJ2-1; v_gene: TRBV19; abundance: -; d_gene: -; CDR3nt: TGTGCCAGTAGTATCCGGGAGAGAGCCGGGGATGAGCAGTTCTTC; CDR3aa: CASSIRERAGDEQFF
j_gene: TRBJ2-3; v_gene: TRBV19; abundance: -; d_gene: TRBD1; CDR3nt: TGTGCCAGTAGTTGGGGGACAGGCACAGATACGCAGTATTTT; CDR3aa: CASSWGTGTDTQYF
j_gene: TRBJ1-4; v_gene: TRBV28; abundance: once; d_gene: -; CDR3nt: TGTGCCAGCAGACCTGGACTTACAACTAATGAAAAACTGTTTTTT; CDR3aa: CASRPGLTTNEKLFF
j_gene: TRBJ1-2; v_gene: TRBV11-2; abundance: -; d_gene: TRBD1; CDR3nt: TGTGCCAGCAGCGTCGGACAGGGTGGCTATGGCTACACCTTC; CDR3aa: CASSVGQGGYGYTF
j_gene: TRBJ2-1; v_gene: TRBV5-6; abundance: few; d_gene: -; CDR3nt: TGTGCCAGCAGCTCAGGCCTCAGCAATGAGCAGTTCTTC; CDR3aa: CASSSGLSNEQFF
j_gene: TRBJ2-3; v_gene: TRBV5-6; abundance: -; d_gene: -; CDR3nt: TGTGCCAGCAGCCTACAGGGTTACTTCACAGATACGCAGTATTTT; CDR3aa: CASSLQGYFTDTQYF
j_gene: TRBJ2-1; v_gene: TRBV7-9; abundance: -; d_gene: TRBD2; CDR3nt: TGTGCCAGCAGCCGTAGCGGGCCCTCCTACAATGAGCAGTTCTTC; CDR3aa: CASSRSGPSYNEQFF
j_gene: TRBJ1-1; v_gene: TRBV28; abundance: -; d_gene: -; CDR3nt: TGTGCCAGCAGTCAGACCCGAGGAGAGATAGTTTACACTGAAGCTTTCTTT; CDR3aa: CASSQTRGEIVYTEAFF
j_gene: TRBJ1-3; v_gene: TRBV14; abundance: -; d_gene: -; CDR3nt: TGTGCCAGCAGCCCCACCCAGGGTTTTGCAAACACCATATATTTT; CDR3aa: CASSPTQGFANTIYF
j_gene: TRBJ1-1; v_gene: TRBV7-8; abundance: -; d_gene: -; CDR3nt: TGTGCCAGCAGCCCTGGAGGGGTGGAAACTGAAGCTTTCTTT; CDR3aa: CASSPGGVETEAFF
j_gene: TRBJ2-7; v_gene: TRBV9; abundance: -; d_gene: -; CDR3nt: TGTGCCAGCAGCGCGACAGATTACGAGCAGTACTTC; CDR3aa: CASSATDYEQYF
j_gene: TRBJ1-1; v_gene: TRBV6-5; abundance: -; d_gene: -; CDR3nt: TGTGCCAGCACCGATACACAGTACACTGAAGCTTTCTTT; CDR3aa: CASTDTQYTEAFF
j_gene: TRBJ1-2; v_gene: TRBV7-2; abundance: -; d_gene: TRBD1; CDR3nt: TGTGCCAGCAGCGCACGTACAGGGGGAGTTAACTATGGCTACACCTTC; CDR3aa: CASSARTGGVNYGYTF
j_gene: TRBJ2-1; v_gene: TRBV5-5; abundance: -; d_gene: TRBD2; CDR3nt: TGTGCCAGCAGCTTGAGATCAGCGGGAGGCCCGGGTGAGCAGTTCTTC; CDR3aa: CASSLRSAGGPGEQFF
j_gene: TRBJ2-3; v_gene: TRBV11-2; abundance: -; d_gene: -; CDR3nt: TGTGCCAGCAGCTCCGCAGGGACAGATACGCAGTATTTT; CDR3aa: CASSSAGTDTQYF
j_gene: TRBJ1-1; v_gene: TRBV27; abundance: once; d_gene: TRBD1; CDR3nt: TGTGCCAGCAGTCCGTTACAGGGGATGTACACTGAAGCTTTCTTT; CDR3aa: CASSPLQGMYTEAFF
j_gene: TRBJ1-6; v_gene: TRBV5-6; abundance: -; d_gene: -; CDR3nt: TGTGCCAGCAGCTTGACAGGCCCCCGGGGGGCCCTCCACTTT; CDR3aa: CASSLTGPRGALHF
j_gene: TRBJ2-4; v_gene: TRBV19; abundance: -; d_gene: -; CDR3nt: TGTGCCAGTACTCCAGGGGCCTGGGGCAAAAACATTCAGTACTTC; CDR3aa: CASTPGAWGKNIQYF
j_gene: TRBJ2-2; v_gene: TRBV30; abundance: -; d_gene: TRBD1; CDR3nt: TGTGCCTGGAGACAGGGGTACACCGGGGAGCTGTTTTTT; CDR3aa: CAWRQGYTGELFF
j_gene: TRBJ2-1; v_gene: TRBV7-8; abundance: -; d_gene: TRBD2; CDR3nt: TGTGCCAGCAGCTCCTACCCGCGGACTAGCGGGAGCGGCAATGAGCAGTTCTTC; CDR3aa: CASSSYPRTSGSGNEQFF
j_gene: TRBJ1-2; v_gene: TRBV28; abundance: -; d_gene: -; CDR3nt: TGTGCCAGCAGCCCCGGGGGAGGGACGGATTATGGCTACACCTTC; CDR3aa: CASSPGGGTDYGYTF
j_gene: TRBJ1-5; v_gene: TRBV6-1; abundance: few; d_gene: -; CDR3nt: TGTGCCAGCAGAGCGAACCCCTACGTGAATCAGCCCCAGCATTTT; CDR3aa: CASRANPYVNQPQHF
j_gene: TRBJ1-4; v_gene: TRBV5-5; abundance: -; d_gene: -; CDR3nt: TGTGCCAGCAGAAAGGAGTCCGGGGTTGAAAAACTGTTTTTT; CDR3aa: CASRKESGVEKLFF
j_gene: TRBJ2-3; v_gene: TRBV28; abundance: -; d_gene: -; CDR3nt: TGTGCCAGCAGTTTTCAACTAGATACGCAGTATTTT; CDR3aa: CASSFQLDTQYF
j_gene: TRBJ2-3; v_gene: TRBV10-1; abundance: -; d_gene: -; CDR3nt: TGCGCCAGCTCGCTGGCCGGCACAGATACGCAGTATTTT; CDR3aa: CASSLAGTDTQYF
j_gene: TRBJ2-5; v_gene: TRBV5-6; abundance: -; d_gene: -; CDR3nt: TGTGCCAGCAGCCAGACTGGGAGAGAGACCCAGTACTTC; CDR3aa: CASSQTGRETQYF